Below are 27 T cell receptor beta chains sequenced from a single sample in a study of cytomegalovirus exposure and HLA in healthy donors. The PCR was carried out with 60 Vbeta primers and 13 Jbeta primers. Method: immunoSEQ multiplex PCR; TCRdb's copy keeps in-frame clones and lacks some. The sample yields approximately 46,000 clones, about 70% seen once. The sequencing input was PBMCs. The receptors shown here come from a man aged 30 to 39 in good health and CMV-seronegative.

This clone was seen a handful of times. The chain uses TRBV2 and TRBJ1-1; D ambiguous. V dropped 3 bases and J dropped 0 bases, with 8 bases sitting between them. The CDR3 is made up of 14 amino acids. The germline V gene has CDR1 SNHLY and CDR2 FYNNEI. CDR3 bases: TGTGCCAGCAGTGACCAGGCCATGAACACTGAAGCTTTCTTT. Amino acids: CASSDQAMNTEAFF.

The CDR3 is CASSYRAGAYEQYF. CDR3 DNA sequence: TGTGCCAGCAGTTACCGAGCGGGAGCCTACGAGCAGTACTTC. The rearrangement uses TRBV6-6 and TRBJ2-7; 8 nucleotides match TRBD2. CDR1 is MNHNY and CDR2 is SVGAGI in the germline V gene (reference sequence). With 2 bases clipped from V and 2 bases from J, the junction kept 2 bases outside the gene matches. This CDR3 is built from 14 residues.

The chain combines TRBV7-9 with TRBJ1-1, with 10 bases fitting TRBD1. With 5 bases clipped from V and 1 base from J, the junction kept 10 bases outside the gene matches. The V gene's germline CDR1 is SEHNR and CDR2 FQNEAQ (reference sequence). The length of the CDR3 is 17 residues. DNA for the CDR3: TGTGCCAGCAGCCAAAGAGGGACAGGGGCTTCGAACACTGAAGCTTTCTTT. It specifies CASSQRGTGASNTEAFF.

J is TRBJ2-7 and V is TRBV10-3; the D gene is possibly TRBD1 (5 bases). Germline V gene lookup returns CDR1 ENHRY and CDR2 SYGVKD. This CDR3 spans 13 amino acids. Trimming pared 4 bases from V and 1 base from J, leaving 8 bases between. CDR3 residues: CAISADSSYEQYF. The CDR3 region has the DNA TGTGCCATCAGTGCCGACAGTTCCTACGAGCAGTACTTC.

The chain is built from TRBV6-1 and TRBJ2-7, with a possible D match to TRBD2 (5 bases). Trimming shortened V by 6 bases and J by 2 bases, and 14 bases separated the two germline ends. Germline assignment: CDR1 MNHNS and CDR2 SASEGT. This CDR3 is built from 14 residues. The CDR3 DNA sequence: TGTGCCAGCAGGGCCCGGGGATCAGCCTACGAGCAGTACTTC. Its translation: CASRARGSAYEQYF.

The rearrangement uses TRBV19 and TRBJ1-2; TRBD1 might be the D (6 bases). Trimming took off 1 base at V and 5 bases at J, with 14 bases between the two ends. Germline V gene sequence: CDR1 LNHDA, CDR2 SQIVND (reference sequence). The CDR3 loop spans 15 amino acids. CDR3 bases: TGTGCCAGTAGTATAGCCTCCAGGGGAGGGTATGGCTACACCTTC. The encoded protein is CASSIASRGGYGYTF.

The rearrangement joins TRBV4-2 to TRBJ2-2, with D maybe TRBD1 (6 bases). Trimming pared 7 bases from V and 5 bases from J, leaving 14 bases between. Germline-derived CDR1 and CDR2 are LGHNA and YNFKEQ. The CDR3 contains 14 residues. The CDR3 sequence is CASTPGQLTGELFF. In nucleotides, the CDR3 is TGTGCCAGCACCCCAGGACAGCTTACCGGGGAGCTGTTTTTT.

This chain links TRBV5-4 with TRBJ2-4, with a tentative D call TRBD1 (5 bases). Trimming removed 3 bases from V and 3 bases from J, with 19 bases in between. Germline-derived CDR1 and CDR2 are SGHNT and YYREEE (reference sequence). The CDR3 extends over 17 amino acids. The CDR3 here is CASSSRGGALVKNIQYF. The CDR3 DNA reads TGTGCCAGCAGCTCAAGGGGTGGAGCCTTAGTCAAAAACATTCAGTACTTC. The full variable domain, rest sourced from reference TRBV5-4 and TRBJ2-4, is ETGVTQSPTHLIKTRGQQVTLRCSSQSGHNTVSWYQQALGQGPQFIFQYYREEENGRGNFPPRFSGLQFPNYSSELNVNALELDDSALYLCASSSRGGALVKNIQYFGAGTRLSVL.

The genes are TRBV2 and TRBJ2-1; weak D call: TRBD2 (6 bases). CDR1 and CDR2 (germline): SNHLY, FYNNEI. The CDR3 extends over 17 amino acids. The V and J ends lost 1 base and 9 bases respectively, with 22 bases between them. The CDR3 sequence: CASSEEEAGPLITEQFF. As DNA, the CDR3 is TGTGCCAGCAGTGAAGAGGAGGCGGGACCCTTGATCACTGAGCAGTTCTTC.

This clone has just a few counts. V gene TRBV30 combines with J gene TRBJ1-1; no clear D. Trimming removed 4 bases from V and 4 bases from J, with 7 bases in between. This CDR3 contains 11 residues. Germline V gene sequence: CDR1 GTSNPN, CDR2 SVGIG (reference sequence). In nucleotides, the CDR3 is TGTGCCTGGATTGAGGGCACTGAAGCTTTCTTT. It is translated as CAWIEGTEAFF.

This rearrangement joins TRBV6-5 to TRBJ2-5; 9 bases are a match to TRBD1. The J call is uncertain, as TRBJ2-7 better fits the DNA end. The CDR3 extends over 14 amino acids. Germline V gene sequence: CDR1 MNHEY, CDR2 SVGAGI. This CDR3 reads CASKGQGAYYEQYF. The CDR3 coding sequence is TGTGCCAGCAAGGGACAGGGTGCATACTACGAGCAGTACTTC.

There are a few counts of this clone. The chain employs TRBV5-8 and TRBJ2-5; 7 bases map to TRBD1. CDR1 is SGHTS, CDR2 YDEGEE, per germline. The junction had 13 bases not matched to a gene; V was cut back by 0 bases and J by 5 bases. The CDR3 runs 17 residues. CDR3 nucleotides: TGTGCCAGCAGCTTGGGTTCCTGGACAGGAAGGGGGGAGACCCAGTACTTC. Its protein is CASSLGSWTGRGETQYF.

This chain links TRBV6-5 with TRBJ1-1; the D gene is possibly TRBD1 (5 bases). In germline, CDR1 is MNHEY, CDR2 SVGAGI. The CDR3 covers 13 residues. Trimming cost V 5 bases and J 4 bases, with 11 bases left between them. The DNA of the CDR3 is TGTGCCAGCAGTCGCGGGACTCGCACTGAAGCTTTCTTT. Its translation is CASSRGTRTEAFF.

The chain joins TRBV2 to TRBJ2-1, with a weak D call TRBD2 (5 bases). CDR3 length equals 15 residues. Germline V lookup: CDR1 SNHLY, CDR2 FYNNEI. Trimming left V 8 bases short and J 0 bases short, with 14 bases between. CDR3 DNA: TGTGCCAGCGGTGGCGGAACTAGCTCCTACAATGAGCAGTTCTTC. Residues: CASGGGTSSYNEQFF.

The gene calls are TRBV2 and TRBJ2-7; D perhaps matches TRBD1 (5 bases). This CDR3 spans 15 amino acids. Trimming stripped 3 bases from V and 4 bases from J, with 16 bases between. Germline values: CDR1 SNHLY, CDR2 FYNNEI. DNA for the CDR3: TGTGCCAGCAGTGACGGGCAGGGTTTGAAATACGAGCAGTACTTC. This gives the protein CASSDGQGLKYEQYF.

V and J are TRBV9 and TRBJ2-3, with 7 bases identical to TRBD1. The trim removed 1 base at V and 3 bases at J, leaving 5 bases unmatched. This CDR3 is built from 15 residues. CDR1 is SGDLS, CDR2 YYNGEE, per germline. The CDR3 nucleotides are TGTGCCAGCAGCGTACTCGCGACAGGGACAGATACGCAGTATTTT. Its translation is CASSVLATGTDTQYF.

The genes are TRBV10-1 and TRBJ2-7; D perhaps matches TRBD2 (6 bases). V was cut by 2 bases and J by 2 bases, with 13 bases left in between. In germline, CDR1 is WNHNN, CDR2 SYGVQD (reference sequence). This CDR3 comprises 15 residues. CDR3 coding DNA: TGCGCCAGCAGTGAGCAACCAGCGGGTGCCTACGAGCAGTACTTC. This gives the protein CASSEQPAGAYEQYF.

This clone is a singleton in its sample. The chain links TRBV4-1 to TRBJ2-3, with 14 bases that match TRBD2. J gave up 2 bases and V 3 bases, and 4 bases lay outside the gene matches. The germline gives CDR1 MGHRA, CDR2 YSYEKL. This CDR3 is 17 amino acids long. In nucleotides, the CDR3 is TGCGCCAGCAGCCAGAGACTAGCGGGAGGGCCCACAGATACGCAGTATTTT. It is translated as CASSQRLAGGPTDTQYF.

The chain is built from TRBV5-6 and TRBJ2-7, with 7 bases matching TRBD2. The junction had 9 bases not matched to a gene; V was cut back by 5 bases and J by 4 bases. The CDR3 is 14 residues long. Looked up from germline, CDR1 is SGHDT and CDR2 is YYEEEE. The CDR3 nucleotides read TGTGCCAGCAGAACTAGACTAGCTCCTTACGAGCAGTACTTC. Translating gives CASRTRLAPYEQYF.

This chain uses TRBV6-1 with TRBJ2-7; unclear D gene. CDR3 length: 13 amino acids. CDR1 and CDR2 from the germline V gene are MNHNS and SASEGT. V was cut by 1 base and J by 2 bases, with 6 bases left in between. DNA of the CDR3: TGTGCCAGCAGTGAAGTGCCAGCCTACGAGCAGTACTTC. It translates to CASSEVPAYEQYF.

This rearrangement joins TRBV1 to TRBJ2-7; the listed D gene, TRBD2, was not tested against the DNA. TRBV1 is termed a pseudogene. The CDR3 loop spans 17 amino acids. The CDR3 spells CTSSQGRLAGGRDEQYF. CDR3 DNA: TGCACCAGCAGCCAAGGAAGGCTAGCGGGAGGGCGGGACGAGCAGTACTTC.

The chain recombines TRBV5-4 with TRBJ2-4; TRBD1 aligns across 12 bases. Germline loops: CDR1 SGHNT, CDR2 YYREEE (reference sequence). Trimming took 5 bases from V and 3 from J; bases not matched to a gene: 6. The CDR3 has 16 residues. The CDR3 DNA is TGTGCCAGCAGTCCGGGACAGGGGGCGGGCAAAAACATTCAGTACTTC. This translates into CASSPGQGAGKNIQYF.

This clone was found a few times. The V call is TRBV5-4, the J call TRBJ2-3; 10 nucleotides agree with TRBD1. This CDR3 is 14 amino acids long. Germline lookup yields CDR1 SGHNT and CDR2 YYREEE (reference sequence). Trimming cost V 4 bases and J 7 bases; bases outside gene matches: 6. The CDR3 region is CASSARDRGNTQYF. The CDR3 nucleotides read TGTGCCAGCAGCGCCAGGGACAGGGGTAATACGCAGTATTTT.

The genes are TRBV25-1 and TRBJ1-2; D is perhaps TRBD1 (6 bases). The CDR3 extends over 15 amino acids. Deletions cut 8 bases from V and 4 bases from J, with 20 bases between. Germline loops: CDR1 MGHDK, CDR2 SYGVNS. The CDR3 sequence is CASLGGPGVTYGYTF. CDR3 nucleotides: TGTGCCAGCCTAGGCGGTCCAGGGGTGACCTATGGCTACACCTTC.

This clone has more than one count but fewer than ten. CDR3 sequence (DNA): TGCAGCGTTAAGACTAGCGGGTTGGCCGAGCAGTACTTC. This codes for CSVKTSGLAEQYF. The chain joins TRBV29-1 to TRBJ2-7; TRBD2 matches 10 bases. The CDR3 loop spans 13 amino acids. The V gene end was trimmed by 5 bases and the J gene end by 6 bases; junction bases not matched to a gene: 7. In germline, CDR1 is SQVTM, CDR2 ANQGSEA.

The chain uses TRBV10-3 and TRBJ1-5; 9 nucleotides align to TRBD1. The CDR3 has 16 residues. Per the germline V gene, CDR1 is ENHRY and CDR2 is SYGVKD. Trimming took 10 bases from V and 3 from J; bases not matched to a gene: 13. CDR3 DNA: TGTGCCAGCTCGGAGAGGACAGGGGTCAACAATCAGCCCCAGCATTTT. Translating it yields CASSERTGVNNQPQHF.

The V call is TRBV2, the J call TRBJ2-5; D uncertain. TRBJ2-7 explains the end of the DNA better; the J call may be wrong. In germline, CDR1 is SNHLY, CDR2 FYNNEI. This CDR3 has 10 amino acids. The CDR3 region has the DNA TGTGCCAGCAGTATCTACGAGCAGTACTTC. Its protein product is CASSIYEQYF.